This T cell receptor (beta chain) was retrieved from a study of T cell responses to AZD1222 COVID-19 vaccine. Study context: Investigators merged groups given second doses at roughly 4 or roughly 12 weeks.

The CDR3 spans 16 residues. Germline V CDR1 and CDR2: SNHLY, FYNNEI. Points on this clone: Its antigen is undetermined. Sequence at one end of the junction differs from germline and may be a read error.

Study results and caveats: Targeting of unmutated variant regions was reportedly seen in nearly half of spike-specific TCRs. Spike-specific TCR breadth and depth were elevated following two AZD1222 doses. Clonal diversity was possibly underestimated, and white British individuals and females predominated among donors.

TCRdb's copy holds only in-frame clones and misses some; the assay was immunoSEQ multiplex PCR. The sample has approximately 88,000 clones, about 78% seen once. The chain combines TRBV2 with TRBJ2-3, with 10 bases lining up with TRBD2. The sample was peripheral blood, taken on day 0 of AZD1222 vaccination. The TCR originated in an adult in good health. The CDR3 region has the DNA TGTGCCAGCTGTGACGAAGCGGGAGGGATCACAGATACGCAGTATTTT. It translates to CASCDEAGGITDTQYF.